One sample yielded the 31 T cell receptor beta chains listed below, sequenced in a study of T cell responses to AZD1222 COVID-19 vaccine (dated by TCRdb to the early 2020s). Library preparation employed the immunoSEQ multiplex PCR assay. TCRdb took over this immuneACCESS table, retaining in-frame rearrangements with V and J assigned. Such tables are incomplete; in checked studies, under half of the missing clones stem from an unresolved V gene, and the remainder is unexplained. The sample table holds about 93,000 clones, of which 80% to 90% were seen once. The ten largest clones take up 2% to 2.5% of the sample. The sample's time point label, decoded: about 28 days (+/-7) after the second vaccine dose. The input for sequencing was peripheral blood, taken 28 days after the second AZD1222 dose. These receptors all come from an adult who received the AZD1222 COVID-19 vaccine.

The chain is built from TRBV6-5 and TRBJ1-5, with a weak D call TRBD1 (6 bases). Germline CDR1 is MNHEY and CDR2 is SVGAGI. The CDR3 consists of 16 residues. Trimming left V 2 bases short and J 3 bases short, with 14 bases between. CDR3 sequence: CASSYPRGGNNQPQHF. The CDR3 DNA reads TGTGCCAGCAGTTACCCCAGGGGAGGGAACAATCAGCCCCAGCATTTT.

The chain carries TRBV2 and TRBJ1-2, with TRBD1 matching 7 bases. V shed 6 bases, J shed 4 bases, and the junction held 5 bases outside the gene matches. Germline V gene data show CDR1 as SNHLY and CDR2 as FYNNEI. The CDR3 contains 13 residues. The CDR3 sequence is CASSPGQSYGYTF. CDR3 in DNA: TGTGCCAGCAGCCCGGGACAGTCCTATGGCTACACCTTC. Looking up the rest from reference TRBV2 and TRBJ1-2 gives the full variable domain: EPEVTQTPSHQVTQMGQEVILRCVPISNHLYFYWYRQILGQKVEFLVSFYNNEISEKSEIFDDQFSVERPDGSNFTLKIRSTKLEDSAMYFCASSPGQSYGYTFGSGTRLTVV.

The genes are TRBV5-1 and TRBJ2-1; 7 bases line up with TRBD1. V was clipped by 0 bases and J by 12 bases; unmatched bases: 9. This CDR3 comprises 14 residues. CDR1 and CDR2 from the germline V gene are SGHRS and YFSETQ. The CDR3 region has the DNA TGCGCCAGCAGCTTGGCTGACAGGGTTTACGGGCAGTTCTTC. This gives the protein CASSLADRVYGQFF.

V and J are TRBV20-1 and TRBJ2-3; D unclear. The CDR3 sequence is 12 residues long. Germline values: CDR1 DFQATT, CDR2 SNEGSKA (reference sequence). V shed 3 bases and J shed 5 bases, with 9 bases lying between them. The CDR3 protein is CSASEVVDTQYF. For the CDR3, the DNA is TGCAGTGCTAGTGAGGTAGTAGATACGCAGTATTTT.

This clone was found a few times. The chain carries TRBV4-3 and TRBJ1-1, with 9 positions matching TRBD1. J gave up 5 bases and V 2 bases, and 6 bases lay outside the gene matches. Germline V CDR1 and CDR2: LGHNA, YSLEER. This CDR3 is built from 15 residues. The CDR3 sequence: CASSQTRDRVTEAFF. The CDR3 DNA is TGCGCCAGCAGCCAAACCCGGGACAGGGTTACTGAAGCTTTCTTT.

The rearrangement uses TRBV19 and TRBJ2-3, with D tentatively TRBD1 (5 bases). Germline V gene lookup returns CDR1 LNHDA and CDR2 SQIVND (reference sequence). The CDR3 loop spans 14 amino acids. V lost 5 bases and J 4 bases, leaving 13 bases between the germline ends. CDR3 protein: CASSSSGFADTQYF. The CDR3 DNA follows: TGTGCCAGTAGTTCATCAGGGTTTGCAGATACGCAGTATTTT.

The chain combines TRBV30 with TRBJ1-3, with D unresolved. Germline V gene sequence: CDR1 GTSNPN, CDR2 SVGIG (reference sequence). CDR3 size: 11 residues. The V end was cut by 0 bases, the J end by 9 bases, with 6 bases between. CDR3 protein: CAWSVESTIYF. CDR3 sequence (DNA): TGTGCCTGGAGTGTAGAGAGCACCATATATTTT.

In this sample, this clone turned up a few times. The rearrangement joins TRBV7-8 to TRBJ2-3, with D perhaps matching TRBD2 (6 bases). V shed 4 bases and J shed 3 bases, with 14 bases lying between them. The CDR3 has 15 residues. Germline lookup yields CDR1 SGHVS and CDR2 FQNEAQ. DNA for the CDR3: TGTGCCAGCAGCTCGAACCGCGGGGCGACAGATACGCAGTATTTT. As protein: CASSSNRGATDTQYF. The full variable domain, its missing parts supplied by reference TRBV7-8 and TRBJ2-3, is GAGVSQSPRYKVAKRGQDVALRCDPISGHVSLFWYQQALGQGPEFLTYFQNEAQLDKSGLPSDRFFAERPEGSVSTLKIQRTQQEDSAVYLCASSSNRGATDTQYFGPGTRLTVL.

The CDR3 DNA follows: TGTGCCAGCAGCTTGATAGCAGGGGCTAATTCACCCCTCCACTTT. Translated: CASSLIAGANSPLHF. The rearrangement uses TRBV5-5 and TRBJ1-6, with a weak D call TRBD1 (6 bases). Germline V gene lookup returns CDR1 SGHKS and CDR2 YYEKEE (reference sequence). The CDR3 is 15 amino acids. Trimming pared 1 base from V and 6 bases from J, leaving 11 bases between. Together with reference TRBV5-5 and TRBJ1-6, the CDR3 gives the full variable domain: DAGVTQSPTHLIKTRGQQVTLRCSPISGHKSVSWYQQVLGQGPQFIFQYYEKEERGRGNFPDRFSARQFPNYSSELNVNALLLGDSALYLCASSLIAGANSPLHFGNGTRLTVT.

V gene TRBV11-2 combines with J gene TRBJ1-2; no reliable D call. Germline V gene lookup returns CDR1 SGHAT and CDR2 FQNNGV. The CDR3 totals 12 residues. V was trimmed by 5 bases and J by 8 bases, leaving 12 bases between them. CDR3 sequence: CASSPFTRGYTF. CDR3 nucleotide sequence: TGTGCCAGCAGCCCCTTTACCAGGGGCTACACCTTC.

This clone appeared a single time. This sequence joins TRBV7-9 and TRBJ2-1; D remains ambiguous. Trimming removed 5 bases from V and 10 bases from J, with 12 bases in between. The germline CDR1 and CDR2 sequences are SEHNR and FQNEAQ (reference sequence). CDR3 length: 12 amino acids. The CDR3 coding sequence is TGTGCCAGCAGCCCCTCGCGGCGCGAGCAGTTCTTC. It codes for CASSPSRREQFF.

CDR3 DNA sequence: TGTGCCAGCATACAGGGGACAACTAATGAAAAACTGTTTTTT. Encoded protein: CASIQGTTNEKLFF. J is TRBJ1-4 and V is TRBV6-5; 7 bases line up with TRBD1. Germline CDR1 and CDR2: MNHEY and SVGAGI. The CDR3 is made up of 14 amino acids. V was pared by 7 bases and J by 0 bases, with 2 bases of the junction left unmatched.

The V gene is TRBV18, the J gene TRBJ2-1; no firm D call. Germline loops: CDR1 KGHSH, CDR2 LQKENI. The V gene lost 5 bases and the J gene lost 7 bases, with 18 bases spanning the gap. The CDR3 consists of 15 residues. The CDR3 loop is CASSVDTGQMNEQFF. The CDR3, as DNA: TGTGCCAGCTCAGTCGACACCGGCCAAATGAATGAGCAGTTCTTC. Full variable domain (missing parts from reference TRBV18 and TRBJ2-1): NAGVMQNPRHLVRRRGQEARLRCSPMKGHSHVYWYRQLPEEGLKFMVYLQKENIIDESGMPKERFSAEFPKEGPSILRIQQVVRGDSAAYFCASSVDTGQMNEQFFGPGTRLTVL.

The chain links TRBV9 to TRBJ2-3; maybe TRBD1 (6 bases). The length of the CDR3 is 16 residues. The germline V gene encodes CDR1 SGDLS and CDR2 YYNGEE. The V and J ends lost 0 bases and 4 bases respectively, with 15 bases between them. The CDR3 sequence: CASSVEGRGTSDTQYF. CDR3 sequence (DNA): TGTGCCAGCAGCGTAGAGGGCAGGGGAACATCAGATACGCAGTATTTT.

The rearrangement links TRBV19 to TRBJ1-2; TRBD1 agrees at 9 bases. The CDR3 is 15 residues long. J was trimmed by 3 bases and V by 4 bases; bases with no gene match: 6. CDR1 LNHDA and CDR2 SQIVND come from the germline V gene (reference sequence). DNA for the CDR3: TGTGCCAGTAGTAGTCCGGGGGACAGGGACTATGGCTACACCTTC. Translating it yields CASSSPGDRDYGYTF.

This clone was recorded only once. The V gene is TRBV27, the J gene TRBJ1-5; 8 bases align to TRBD1. Germline V gene lookup returns CDR1 MNHEY and CDR2 SMNVEV (reference sequence). J gave up 4 bases and V 3 bases, and 5 bases lay outside the gene matches. The CDR3 is 15 amino acids. In nucleotides, the CDR3 is TGTGCCAGCAGTTTGGACAGGGCTAAGAATCAGCCCCAGCATTTT. Encoded protein: CASSLDRAKNQPQHF.

The chain carries TRBV6-5 and TRBJ2-3; 10 bases match TRBD2. V was clipped by 2 bases and J by 3 bases; unmatched bases: 5. CDR3 length equals 16 residues. From germline, CDR1 is MNHEY and CDR2 SVGAGI. The CDR3 is CASSYHGLADTDTQYF. The CDR3 DNA reads TGTGCCAGCAGTTACCATGGACTAGCGGATACAGATACGCAGTATTTT.

This rearrangement joins TRBV5-6 to TRBJ2-1; 12 bases line up with TRBD2. Unmatched junction bases numbered 15, after V lost 0 bases and J lost 8 bases. The CDR3 spans 19 residues. The germline V gene has CDR1 SGHDT and CDR2 YYEEEE. CDR3 amino acids: CASSLEVLAGGREADEQFF. CDR3 DNA sequence: TGTGCCAGCAGCTTGGAGGTCCTAGCGGGAGGGAGGGAAGCGGATGAGCAGTTCTTC.

This clone has only one observation. The CDR3 bases are TGTGCCAGCAGTTACTCGGCCCGGTCGGACACTGAAGCTTTCTTT. Its protein product is CASSYSARSDTEAFF. The chain links TRBV6-5 to TRBJ1-1; no clear D gene. This CDR3 is 15 amino acids long. V was cut by 0 bases and J by 3 bases, with 11 bases left in between. Germline-derived CDR1 and CDR2 are MNHEY and SVGAGI.

CDR3 nucleotides: TGTGCCAGCAGCAACTGGGGGGCTACCGGGGAGCTGTTTTTT. Amino acids: CASSNWGATGELFF. V is TRBV27 and J is TRBJ2-2; tentatively, D is TRBD1 or TRBD2 (6 bases each). The CDR3 is 14 amino acids. The germline V gene has CDR1 MNHEY and CDR2 SMNVEV (reference sequence). Trimming cost V 6 bases and J 5 bases, with 13 bases left between them.

This clone was seen more than once but under ten times. This chain uses TRBV3-1 (or the pseudogene TRBV3-2) with TRBJ2-3, with TRBD1 matching over 7 bases. CDR3 length: 15 amino acids. Germline V gene lookup returns CDR1 LGHDT and CDR2 YNNKEL (reference sequence). V shed 1 base, J shed 4 bases, and the junction held 5 bases outside the gene matches. CDR3 protein: CASSQAQGSADTQYF. CDR3 in DNA: TGTGCCAGCAGCCAAGCACAGGGGAGCGCAGATACGCAGTATTTT.

The chain uses TRBV2 and TRBJ2-3; D is perhaps TRBD1 or TRBD2 (5 bases each). The CDR3 has 12 amino acids. V gave up 1 base and J gave up 6 bases, with 5 bases separating them. The germline V gene has CDR1 SNHLY and CDR2 FYNNEI. In DNA, the CDR3 is TGTGCCAGCAGTGAAGGGGGGGATACGCAGTATTTT. This gives the protein CASSEGGDTQYF.

In this sample, this clone turned up once. The chain couples TRBV7-2 to TRBJ2-5; D gene uncertain. V lost 5 bases, J lost 2 bases, and 12 bases lay in between. There are 14 residues in the CDR3. Germline V lookup: CDR1 SGHTA, CDR2 FQGNSA. This CDR3 is CASSSLGYQETQYF. The CDR3 nucleotides are TGTGCCAGCAGCAGCTTAGGGTATCAAGAGACCCAGTACTTC. The full variable domain, rest sourced from reference TRBV7-2 and TRBJ2-5, is GAGVSQSPSNKVTEKGKDVELRCDPISGHTALYWYRQSLGQGLEFLIYFQGNSAPDKSGLPSDRFSAERTGGSVSTLTIQRTQQEDSAVYLCASSSLGYQETQYFGPGTRLLVL.

The chain carries TRBV4-2 and TRBJ1-5; D remains ambiguous. The CDR3 totals 16 residues. CDR1 and CDR2 from the germline V gene are LGHNA and YNFKEQ. V gave up 0 bases and J gave up 2 bases, with 11 bases separating them. The CDR3 region has the DNA TGTGCCAGCAGCCAAGATAGGAGCCGAGGCAATCAGCCCCAGCATTTT. Protein sequence: CASSQDRSRGNQPQHF.

This clone came up once. This chain connects TRBV5-6 to TRBJ2-5; D is tentatively TRBD1 or TRBD2 (5 bases each). CDR3 length: 17 residues. V was clipped by 4 bases and J by 0 bases, with 19 bases between them. Germline loops: CDR1 SGHDT, CDR2 YYEEEE. The CDR3 nucleotides are TGTGCCAGCAGCCCGCAGGGAGACTTCGACTACCAAGAGACCCAGTACTTC. Encoded protein: CASSPQGDFDYQETQYF.

The CDR3 DNA follows: TGTGCCAGCTCCTCGGTCGACAGGGACTATGAAAAACTGTTTTTT. Protein product: CASSSVDRDYEKLFF. The chain recombines TRBV18 with TRBJ1-4; TRBD1 matches 7 bases. There are 15 residues in the CDR3. V shed 6 bases, J shed 6 bases, and the junction held 10 bases outside the gene matches. Germline CDR1 and CDR2: KGHSH and LQKENI.

Only a few counts were recorded for this clone. V is TRBV30 and J is TRBJ2-7, with TRBD2 identical over 8 bases. Trimming removed 0 bases from V and 0 bases from J; junction bases left unmatched: 7. This CDR3 is built from 16 residues. Per germline, CDR1 GTSNPN and CDR2 SVGIG (reference sequence). The CDR3 here is CAWSVIGGGPSYEQYF. The DNA for the CDR3 is TGTGCCTGGAGTGTAATCGGCGGGGGGCCCTCCTACGAGCAGTACTTC. Complete variable domain (other parts from reference TRBV30 and TRBJ2-7): SQTIHQWPATLVQPVGSPLSLECTVEGTSNPNLYWYRQAAGRGLQLLFYSVGIGQISSEVPQNLSASRPQDRQFILSSKKLLLSDSGFYLCAWSVIGGGPSYEQYFGPGTRLTVT.

This chain links TRBV10-3 with TRBJ2-7, with TRBD1 identical over 7 bases. In germline, CDR1 is ENHRY, CDR2 SYGVKD. J gave up 5 bases and V 4 bases, and 5 bases lay outside the gene matches. The CDR3 extends over 13 amino acids. The CDR3: CAISGTTGHEQYF. The DNA for the CDR3 is TGTGCCATCAGTGGTACGACAGGGCACGAGCAGTACTTC.

This chain links TRBV11-2 with TRBJ1-6; maybe TRBD1 (5 bases). The CDR3 is 15 residues long. Germline CDR1 and CDR2: SGHAT and FQNNGV. Trimming left V 1 base short and J 9 bases short, with 13 bases between. CDR3 DNA: TGTGCCAGCAGCTTAGGGAGGGGAGGGCCTTCACCCCTCCACTTT. It encodes CASSLGRGGPSPLHF.

The chain combines TRBV11-3 with TRBJ2-1; TRBD1 matches 12 bases. J lost 10 bases, V lost 4 bases, and 17 bases had no gene match. Germline values: CDR1 SGHNT, CDR2 YENEEA. The CDR3 runs 18 residues. CDR3 in amino acids: CASSSSRGGQGAQEEQFF. CDR3 nucleotides: TGTGCCAGCAGCTCCTCGCGGGGGGGACAGGGGGCTCAAGAAGAGCAGTTCTTC. The complete variable domain, with remaining parts taken from reference TRBV11-3 and TRBJ2-1, reads EAGVVQSPRYKIIEKKQPVAFWCNPISGHNTLYWYLQNLGQGPELLIRYENEEAVDDSQLPKDRFSAERLKGVDSTLKIQPAELGDSAVYLCASSSSRGGQGAQEEQFFGPGTRLTVL.

The gene calls are TRBV5-1 and TRBJ2-1, with 13 nucleotides matching TRBD2. The CDR3 covers 18 residues. Germline V gene lookup returns CDR1 SGHRS and CDR2 YFSETQ. Losses at the gene ends were 0 bases for V and 6 bases for J; bases not matched to a gene: 9. CDR3 amino acids: CASSLDATGTSGANEQFF. DNA of the CDR3: TGCGCCAGCAGCTTGGACGCAACCGGGACTAGCGGGGCCAATGAGCAGTTCTTC.